The source of this T cell receptor (beta chain) is a study of regulatory and conventional T cells in RAG deficiency. Here immunoSEQ multiplex PCR was the method, and the copy in TCRdb shows in-frame clones only, minus some. Found here are more than 40,000 clones, 75% to 90% of them singletons; the top ten hold about 0.53%. V was clipped by 8 bases and J by 7 bases, with 21 bases between them. The germline V gene encodes CDR1 SGHAT and CDR2 FQNNGV. This CDR3 region has 15 residues. Genomic DNA came from blood conventional CD4+ T cells gated CD25-low CD127-high. These data were also reused for a study on regulatory T cells. As that study records: The PCR used 52 TRBV and 13 TRBJ primers.

The TCR was taken from a human donor in good health. The sequencing sample was made of CD4+ effector T cells sorted from blood. This rearrangement joins TRBV11-2 to TRBJ2-1; tentatively, D is TRBD1 or TRBD2 (6 bases each). CDR3: CASLEGGLAGNEQFF. In DNA, the CDR3 is TGTGCCAGCTTAGAAGGGGGGCTAGCAGGTAATGAGCAGTTCTTC.